These 26 T cell receptor beta chains originate from one sample sequenced in a study of tumor-infiltrating lymphocytes in primary liver carcinoma. The study extracted blood RNA from unsorted whole blood and also extracted germline DNA. The template, roughly 0.45 ug total RNA, yielded TCR beta cDNA made with a constant-region primer. Three nested multiplex PCR rounds, a slightly modified ARM-PCR, produced the libraries for TCR beta. Researchers ran the first two PCR rounds for about 11 cycles each with TRBV1-TRBV30 forward primers and a C-beta reverse primer. TCRdb re-derived calls from the multiplex PCR reads in MiXCR, one entry per CDR3 protein. This table has about 320,000 distinct CDR3 sequences, 65% appearing once. What was sequenced was peripheral blood. Receptors were obtained from a man between 35 and 55 years old with primary liver carcinoma and hepatitis B virus infection.

This clonotype was picked up one time. This may be a read error, as it is one base from a much larger clone. The chain's CDR3 is CSILNQFQETQYF. CDR3 nucleotides: TGCAGCATTTTAAACCAGTTCCAAGAGACCCAGTACTTC. The chain joins TRBV29-1 to TRBJ2-5, with D hard to call. The CDR3 is 13 residues long. The V gene lost 8 bases and the J gene lost 1 base, with 14 bases spanning the gap. CDR1 and CDR2 (germline): SQVTM, ANQGSEA.

To note about this clonotype: The missing conserved phenylalanine or tryptophan at the end of this CDR3 makes a read error likely. The chain links TRBV11-2 to TRBJ2-1; D remains unclear. Germline values: CDR1 SGHAT, CDR2 FQNNGV. The CDR3 contains 11 residues. The CDR3 loop is CASSPYNGQFL. Here the CDR3 DNA reads TGTGCCAGCAGCCCCTACAATGGGCAGTTCCTC.

J is TRBJ2-1 and V is TRBV5-1; D unclear. From germline, CDR1 is SGHRS and CDR2 YFSETQ. Trimming shortened V by 5 bases and J by 8 bases, and 8 bases separated the two germline ends. The CDR3 consists of 11 residues. CDR3 amino acids: CASRVGHEQFF. The CDR3 bases are TGCGCCAGCAGAGTGGGCCATGAGCAGTTCTTC.

Comment on this clonotype: This CDR3 fails to terminate in the conserved phenylalanine or tryptophan, so it likely reflects a read error. V and J are TRBV12-3 or TRBV12-4 and TRBJ1-5; 10 bases agree with TRBD1. The CDR3 has 15 amino acids. The J segment lost 2 bases and the V segment lost 3 bases, leaving 1 base of the junction unmatched. The CDR3 DNA reads TGTGCCAGCAGTTTGGGGACAGGGGGCAATCAGCCCCAGCATTCT. Translating it yields CASSLGTGGNQPQHS.

This sequence joins TRBV7-8 and TRBJ1-3; D gene ambiguous. Trimming took off 2 bases at V and 6 bases at J, with 8 bases between the two ends. Germline loops: CDR1 SGHVS, CDR2 FQNEAQ. The CDR3 consists of 13 residues. CDR3 coding DNA: TGTGCCAGCAGCTTATACGGGGAAAACACCATATATTTT. Translated: CASSLYGENTIYF.

Of note for this clonotype: A read error is possible here, since a much larger clone lies one base away. The CDR3 DNA reads as TGTGCCAGCACCTCGGGAGGGACACTCGACGTCCTGACTTTC. Amino acid sequence: CASTSGGTLDVLTF. This chain joins TRBV28 and TRBJ2-6; 8 bases map to TRBD2. Trimming removed 7 bases from V and 11 bases from J; junction bases left unmatched: 10. There are 14 residues in the CDR3. Germline V lookup: CDR1 MDHEN, CDR2 SYDVKM.

V is TRBV6-5 and J is TRBJ2-7; a possible D gene is TRBD2 (6 bases). V lost 7 bases and J lost 3, with 16 bases in between. CDR1 and CDR2 from the germline V gene are MNHEY and SVGAGI. CDR3 length: 14 amino acids. The CDR3 is CASTPGAGIYEQYF. The DNA for the CDR3 is TGTGCCAGCACCCCCGGGGCGGGGATCTACGAGCAGTACTTC.

Concerning this clonotype: This may stem from a read error, because a much larger clone lies one nucleotide away. This chain joins TRBV4-2 and TRBJ1-6; D perhaps matches TRBD1 (5 bases). The CDR3 extends over 13 amino acids. In germline, CDR1 is LGHNA, CDR2 YNFKEQ. CDR3 nucleotide sequence: TGTGCCAGCAGCCAATCCAGGGACTCACTCCTCCACTTT. It specifies CASSQSRDSLLHF.

A note on this clonotype: A much larger clone lies a single base off, so this may be a read error. The chain has TRBV6-1 and TRBJ2-7, with D possibly called TRBD1 or TRBD2 (6 bases each). The length of the CDR3 is 14 residues. Looked up from germline, CDR1 is MNHNS and CDR2 is SASEGT. CDR3 nucleotides: TGTGCCGGCAGCTCAACCCACCGGGGGCAGGAGCAGTACTTC. Translated: CAGSSTHRGQEQYF.

Of note for this clonotype: The CDR3 carries no conserved terminal phenylalanine or tryptophan, so it likely arises from a read error. V is TRBV6-6 and J is TRBJ1-1; no clear D gene. Trimming took off 3 bases at V and 6 bases at J, with 17 bases between the two ends. The CDR3 is 15 amino acids. The germline V gene has CDR1 MNHNY and CDR2 SVGAGI (reference sequence). The DNA for the CDR3 is TGTGCCAGCAGTTATGCCACCGGAAGTGGCGCTGAAGCTTTCTCT. This gives the protein CASSYATGSGAEAFS.

The chain is built from TRBV7-9 and TRBJ1-1, with D unclear. The CDR3 runs to 14 residues. CDR1 is SEHNR, CDR2 FQNEAQ, per germline (reference sequence). Trimming removed 5 bases from V and 0 bases from J, with 10 bases in between. The CDR3 region has the DNA TGTGCCAGCAGCCTGGATACGGTGAACACTGAAGCTTTCTTT. As protein: CASSLDTVNTEAFF.

With respect to this clonotype: A much more abundant neighbour one base away suggests this may be a read error. The V and J genes are TRBV4-2 and TRBJ2-7; 9 bases agree with TRBD1. This CDR3 has 16 amino acids. Germline assignment: CDR1 LGHNA and CDR2 YNFKEQ. Trimming removed 4 bases from V and 9 bases from J; junction bases left unmatched: 16. The CDR3 nucleotides are TGTGCCAGCAGCCGAGTCGGGGGACAGGGCTCCCGGGGGCAGTACTTC. This codes for CASSRVGGQGSRGQYF.

The V and J genes are TRBV28 and TRBJ1-4; D call uncertain. CDR3 length equals 11 residues. The V gene's germline CDR1 is MDHEN and CDR2 SYDVKM. V gave up 7 bases and J gave up 7 bases, with 7 bases separating them. In DNA, the CDR3 is TGTGCCAGCACGGCAGCTGAAAAACTGTTTTTT. It specifies CASTAAEKLFF.

In the case of this clonotype: Given a much more abundant clone one base away, this may be a read error. V usage is TRBV12-3 or TRBV12-4 and J usage is TRBJ2-2, with D maybe TRBD2 (5 bases). The CDR3 totals 13 residues. V was trimmed by 7 bases and J by 7 bases, leaving 13 bases between them. The CDR3 spells CASKAAADGELFF. In DNA form, the CDR3 reads TGTGCCAGCAAGGCGGCAGCGGACGGGGAGCTGTTTTTT.

Details on this clonotype: Its ends do not fully match the called genes, so a read error is possible. V is TRBV4-2 and J is TRBJ2-7, with TRBD2 identical over 8 bases. Germline V lookup: CDR1 LGHNA, CDR2 YNFKEQ. The CDR3 runs to 15 residues. As DNA, the CDR3 is TGTGCCAGCAGCCAAGGGGGTAGCGGGATCTACGAGCAGCACTTC. It encodes CASSQGGSGIYEQHF.

Concerning this clonotype itself: A single base separates this from a much larger clone, so it may be a read error. The chain combines TRBV28 with TRBJ1-5, with no clear D. Germline V gene data show CDR1 as MDHEN and CDR2 as SYDVKM. Trimming removed 5 bases at V and 7 bases at J, with 9 bases between. The CDR3 spans 12 residues. CDR3 loop: CASSPYQQPQHF. The CDR3, as DNA: TGTGCCAGCAGTCCTTATCAACAGCCCCAGCATTTT.

Comment on this clonotype: One end of the junction varies from germline; a read error may be responsible. This rearrangement joins TRBV4-3 to TRBJ2-7, with TRBD2 matching over 10 bases. The germline CDR1 and CDR2 sequences are LGHNA and YSLEER. The CDR3 has 16 residues. The CDR3 reads CAGSQTQAGGPYEQYF. CDR3 in DNA: TGCGCCGGCAGCCAAACACAAGCGGGAGGGCCTTACGAGCAGTACTTC.

Points on this clonotype: A much larger clone lies a single base off, so this may be a read error. The chain joins TRBV4-1 to TRBJ2-7; 9 bases align to TRBD1. This CDR3 has 14 residues. Germline CDR1 reads MGHRA; CDR2 reads YSYEKL. V was clipped by 3 bases and J by 8 bases; unmatched bases: 8. Here the CDR3 DNA reads TGCGCCAGCAGCCAGAAACAGGGGGCTGACAAGCAGTACTTC. Protein sequence: CASSQKQGADKQYF.

This chain connects TRBV2 to TRBJ2-7; D gene ambiguous. V dropped 4 bases and J dropped 6 bases, with 10 bases sitting between them. The germline V gene has CDR1 SNHLY and CDR2 FYNNEI. The CDR3 is 12 residues long. CDR3 DNA: TGTGCCAGCAGTGTTTACCGGGTCGAGCAGTACTTC. This translates into CASSVYRVEQYF.

As concerns this clonotype: Sequence at one end of the junction differs from germline and may be a read error. The chain recombines TRBV29-1 with TRBJ2-1; 9 bases match TRBD2. The CDR3 runs 14 residues. Germline V gene data show CDR1 as SQVTM and CDR2 as ANQGSEA. The CDR3 sequence: CGVGGLAGINEQFF. In DNA, the CDR3 is TGTGGCGTTGGGGGTCTAGCGGGGATCAATGAGCAGTTCTTC.

The chain uses TRBV18 and TRBJ2-7, with a possible D match to TRBD1 (6 bases). Germline CDR1 reads KGHSH; CDR2 reads LQKENI. The CDR3 has 14 amino acids. V shed 3 bases and J shed 4 bases, with 13 bases lying between them. In DNA, the CDR3 is TGTGCCAGCTCACCGGGGGCCCCTTCATACGAGCAGTACTTC. It specifies CASSPGAPSYEQYF.

This clonotype has at least ten counts. V gene TRBV12-3 or TRBV12-4 combines with J gene TRBJ1-5; TRBD1 matches at 9 bases. CDR3 length: 15 amino acids. J was trimmed by 1 base and V by 6 bases; bases with no gene match: 4. The DNA of the CDR3 is TGTGCCAGCAGCTTACAGGGGGCCAGCAATCAGCCCCAGCATTTT. Translated, it gives CASSLQGASNQPQHF.

The chain has TRBV6-5 and TRBJ1-5, with TRBD1 as a possible D gene (6 bases). Germline CDR1 reads MNHEY; CDR2 reads SVGAGI. The CDR3 length is 16 residues. This CDR3 reads CARSPSFLGADQPQHF. CDR3 bases: TGTGCGCGCAGTCCAAGCTTCCTGGGGGCCGATCAGCCCCAGCATTTT.

A note on this clonotype: One end of the junction is discordant with germline, which a read error may explain. The CDR3 loop reads CVSSPGPYNGANILTF. CDR3 sequence (DNA): TGTGTCAGCAGCCCGGGACCCTATAACGGGGCCAACATCCTGACTTTC. The chain recombines TRBV5-5 with TRBJ2-6, with D possibly called TRBD1 or TRBD2 (5 bases each). The CDR3 covers 16 residues. Germline lookup yields CDR1 SGHKS and CDR2 YYEKEE (reference sequence).

Worth noting for this clonotype: Being one base from a much bigger clone, this may be a read error. The chain combines TRBV5-6 with TRBJ2-7, with TRBD2 as a possible D gene (5 bases). The CDR3 sequence is 12 residues long. The V gene's germline CDR1 is SGHDT and CDR2 YYEEEE. DNA of the CDR3: TGTGCCAGCAGAAGAGGGCCCTACGAGCACTACTTC. Translating gives CASRRGPYEHYF.

V and J are TRBV28 and TRBJ2-3; D ambiguous. V lost 6 bases, J lost 0 bases, and 16 bases lay in between. From germline, CDR1 is MDHEN and CDR2 SYDVKM. The CDR3 has 16 amino acids. The CDR3 is CASSSPGADSTDTQYF. CDR3 nucleotides: TGTGCCAGCAGCTCGCCCGGTGCGGATAGCACAGATACGCAGTATTTT. The entire variable domain, with the rest obtained from reference TRBV28 and TRBJ2-3, is as follows: DVKVTQSSRYLVKRTGEKVFLECVQDMDHENMFWYRQDPGLGLRLIYFSYDVKMKEKGDIPEGYSVSREKKERFSLILESASTNQTSMYLCASSSPGADSTDTQYFGPGTRLTVL.